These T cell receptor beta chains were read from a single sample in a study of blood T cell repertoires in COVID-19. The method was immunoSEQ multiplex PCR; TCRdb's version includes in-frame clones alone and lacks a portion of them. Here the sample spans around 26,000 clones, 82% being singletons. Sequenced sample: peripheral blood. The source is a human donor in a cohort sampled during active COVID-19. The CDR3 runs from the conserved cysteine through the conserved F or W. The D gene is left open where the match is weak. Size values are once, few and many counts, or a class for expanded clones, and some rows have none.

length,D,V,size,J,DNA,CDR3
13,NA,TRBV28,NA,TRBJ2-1,TGTGCGATTTGGTCGAGCTCCTACAATGAGCAGTTCTTC,CAIWSSSYNEQFF
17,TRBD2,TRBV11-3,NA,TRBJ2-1,TGTGCCAGCAGCTTAGAGAGCGGGGCGACCTCCTACAATGAGCAGTTCTTC,CASSLESGATSYNEQFF
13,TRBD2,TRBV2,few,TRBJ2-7,TGTGCCAGCAGCCAGCGGGAGGGTTACGAGCAGTACTTC,CASSQREGYEQYF
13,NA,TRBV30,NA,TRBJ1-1,TGTGCCTGGAGTGTACTTGGGAGGACTGAAGCTTTCTTT,CAWSVLGRTEAFF
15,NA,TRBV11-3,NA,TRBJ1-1,TGTGCCAGCAGCTTAGTCAGGGGATCGTACACTGAAGCTTTCTTT,CASSLVRGSYTEAFF
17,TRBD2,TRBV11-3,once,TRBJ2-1,TGTGCCAGCAGCTTAAAGGGACTAGCGGGAGCTTACAATGAGCAGTTCTTC,CASSLKGLAGAYNEQFF
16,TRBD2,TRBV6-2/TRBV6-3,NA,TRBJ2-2,TGTGCCAGCAGTTACTCCACGGGGGGGCTTCGCGGGGAGCTGTTTTTT,CASSYSTGGLRGELFF
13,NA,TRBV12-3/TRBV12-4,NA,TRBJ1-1,TGTGCCAGCAGTTCGCAGGGGATCACTGAAGCTTTCTTT,CASSSQGITEAFF
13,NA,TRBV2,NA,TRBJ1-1,TGTGCCAGCAGTGCGGCCGGACAGAGTGAAGCTTTCTTT,CASSAAGQSEAFF
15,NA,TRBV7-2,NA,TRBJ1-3,TGTGCCAGCAGCTTAACGACAGTCTCTGGAAACACCATATATTTT,CASSLTTVSGNTIYF
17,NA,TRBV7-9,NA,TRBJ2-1,TGTGCCAGCAGTCCTCCCACAACCCAAACCTCCTACAATGAGCAGTTCTTC,CASSPPTTQTSYNEQFF
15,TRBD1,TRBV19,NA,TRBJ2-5,TGTGCCAGTAGTACAATAACGACAGGGAGAGAGACCCAGTACTTC,CASSTITTGRETQYF
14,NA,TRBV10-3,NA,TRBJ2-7,TGTGCCATCAGTGTGGGCCGAGCCACTTACGAGCAGTACTTC,CAISVGRATYEQYF
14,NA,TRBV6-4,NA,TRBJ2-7,TGTGCCAGGGGAGGTGGGCGCACTTTTTATGAGCAGTACTTC,CARGGGRTFYEQYF
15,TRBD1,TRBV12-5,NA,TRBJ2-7,TGTGCTAGTGGTCCCACGGGACAGGGAGGACGGGAGCAGTACTTC,CASGPTGQGGREQYF
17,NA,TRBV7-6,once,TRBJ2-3,TGTGCCAGCAGCCCACAGACAGGACCCCTTAGCACAGATACGCAGTATTTT,CASSPQTGPLSTDTQYF
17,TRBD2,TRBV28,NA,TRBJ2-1,TGTGCCAGCAGCTCCCCCGGGACTAGCGCCCGAGGCAATGAGCAGTTCTTC,CASSSPGTSARGNEQFF
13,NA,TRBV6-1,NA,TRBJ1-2,TGTGCCAGCAGTGATAGGGGCGAATATGGCTACACCTTC,CASSDRGEYGYTF
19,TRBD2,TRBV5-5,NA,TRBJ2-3,TGTGCCAGCTGTCGGGGTCAGGGGGGAACTAGCGGGCCTCACGATACGCAGTATTTT,CASCRGQGGTSGPHDTQYF
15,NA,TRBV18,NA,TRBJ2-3,TGTGCCAGCTCACCAAGGGGAACGGAGACAGATACGCAGTATTTT,CASSPRGTETDTQYF
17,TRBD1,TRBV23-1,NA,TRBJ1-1,TGCGCCAGCAGTCCTCCGGAGGACAGGGGGACAGACACTGAAGCTTTCTTT,CASSPPEDRGTDTEAFF
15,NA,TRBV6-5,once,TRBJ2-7,TGTGCCAGCAGTTACGTATTAACGAGGCCCTCCGAGCAGTACTTC,CASSYVLTRPSEQYF
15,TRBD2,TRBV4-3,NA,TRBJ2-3,TGCGCCAGCAGCCAAGTCGCTCTAGCGGGGGATACGCAGTATTTT,CASSQVALAGDTQYF
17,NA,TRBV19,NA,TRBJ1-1,TGTGCCAGTAGTTTCCGTCTCCCGACAGCACTTAACACTGAAGCTTTCTTT,CASSFRLPTALNTEAFF
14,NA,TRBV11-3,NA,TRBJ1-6,TGTGCCAGCAGCTTTAACAGGGCAAATTCACCCCTCCACTTT,CASSFNRANSPLHF
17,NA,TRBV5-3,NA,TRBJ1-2,TGTGCCACTCTATACCCAGGGGCCCCTCTATGGAACTATGGCTACACCTTC,CATLYPGAPLWNYGYTF
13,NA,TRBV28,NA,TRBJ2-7,TGTGCCAGCGGGACATCCGCACCCTACGAGCAGTACTTC,CASGTSAPYEQYF
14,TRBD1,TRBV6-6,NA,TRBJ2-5,TGTGCCAGCCATGGGGCAGGGGGCGTGGAGACCCAGTACTTC,CASHGAGGVETQYF
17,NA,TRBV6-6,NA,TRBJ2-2,TGTGCCAGCAGTCGTACCTCGCGTACAGGGAACACCGGGGAGCTGTTTTTT,CASSRTSRTGNTGELFF
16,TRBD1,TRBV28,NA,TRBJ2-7,TGTGCCAGCAGGGGGGCTCGGACAGGGGGCGGCTACGAGCAGTACTTC,CASRGARTGGGYEQYF
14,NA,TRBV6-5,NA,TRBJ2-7,TGTGCCAGCCTAGAGAAGGGAGTAACCTACGAGCAGTACTTC,CASLEKGVTYEQYF
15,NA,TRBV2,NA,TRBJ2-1,TGTGCCAGCAGTGAGGGAAGATCGGGGGTCAATGAGCAGTTCTTC,CASSEGRSGVNEQFF
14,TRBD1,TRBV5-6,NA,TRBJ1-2,TGTGCCAGCAGCACCCGACAGGGCCTCTATGGCTACACCTTC,CASSTRQGLYGYTF
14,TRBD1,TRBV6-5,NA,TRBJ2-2,TGTGCCAGCAGAAGGGACAGAAACACCGGGGAGCTGTTTTTT,CASRRDRNTGELFF
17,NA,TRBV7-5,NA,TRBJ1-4,TGTGCCAGAAGCTCCGGAGTTTGCGGACAGCAGAATGAAAAACTGTTTTTT,CARSSGVCGQQNEKLFF
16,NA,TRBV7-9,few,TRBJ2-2,TGTGCCAGCAGCTTGGGGTCCGGGGGTCGAACCGGGGAGCTGTTTTTT,CASSLGSGGRTGELFF
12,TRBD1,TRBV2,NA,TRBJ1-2,TGTGCCAGGTCCGACAGGGCCTATGGCTACACCTTC,CARSDRAYGYTF
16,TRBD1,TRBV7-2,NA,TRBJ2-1,TGTGCCAGCAGCGACCGAACAGGGGGCGAATCTTTTGAGCAGTTCTTC,CASSDRTGGESFEQFF
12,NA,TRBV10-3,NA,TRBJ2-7,TGTGCCATCAGGACAACAGGAAGCGAGCAGTACTTC,CAIRTTGSEQYF
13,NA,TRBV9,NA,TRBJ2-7,TGTGCCAGCAGCGTTTTGGTGACTAGCGAGCAGTACTTC,CASSVLVTSEQYF
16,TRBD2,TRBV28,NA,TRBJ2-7,TGTGCCAGCAGTCTGGGCCTGGGACTAGCGGACTACGAGCAGTACTTC,CASSLGLGLADYEQYF
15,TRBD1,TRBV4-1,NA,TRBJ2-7,TGCGCCAGCAGCCAAGGACAGGGGCTTTCCTACGAGCAGTACTTC,CASSQGQGLSYEQYF
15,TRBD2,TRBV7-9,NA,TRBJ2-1,TGTGCCAGCAGCGCCGGACTAGCGGCCTACAATGAGCAGTTCTTC,CASSAGLAAYNEQFF
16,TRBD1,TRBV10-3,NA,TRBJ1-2,TGTGCCATCAGCGTACTAAACAGGGGGCGGAACTATGGCTACACCTTC,CAISVLNRGRNYGYTF
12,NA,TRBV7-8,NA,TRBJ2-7,TGTGCCAGCAGCCTGGACACGGCCGAGCAGTACTTC,CASSLDTAEQYF
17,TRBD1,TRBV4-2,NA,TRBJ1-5,TGTGCCAGCGGACCGGGACAGGGGATGATGGGCGGTCAGCCCCAGCATTTT,CASGPGQGMMGGQPQHF
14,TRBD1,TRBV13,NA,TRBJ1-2,TGTGCCAGCAGCCTGGGCAGGGGGTCCTATGGCTACACCTTC,CASSLGRGSYGYTF